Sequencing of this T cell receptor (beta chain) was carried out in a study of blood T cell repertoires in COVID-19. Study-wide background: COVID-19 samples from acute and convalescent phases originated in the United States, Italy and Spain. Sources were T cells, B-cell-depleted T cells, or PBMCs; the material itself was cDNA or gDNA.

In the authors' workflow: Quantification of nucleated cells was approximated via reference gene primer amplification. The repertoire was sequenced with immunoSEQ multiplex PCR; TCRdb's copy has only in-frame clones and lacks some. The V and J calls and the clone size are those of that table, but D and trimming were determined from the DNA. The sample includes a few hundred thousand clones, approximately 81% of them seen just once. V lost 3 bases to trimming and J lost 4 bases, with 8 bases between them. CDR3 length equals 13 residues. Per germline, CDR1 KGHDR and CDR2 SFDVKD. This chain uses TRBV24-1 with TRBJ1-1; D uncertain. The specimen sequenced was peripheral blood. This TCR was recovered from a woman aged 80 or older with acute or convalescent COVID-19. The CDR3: CATSDLWSTEAFF. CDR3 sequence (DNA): TGTGCCACCAGTGATCTTTGGAGCACTGAAGCTTTCTTT.